A single sample gave rise to the 12 T cell receptor beta chains below, sequenced in a study of blood T cell repertoires in COVID-19 (dated by TCRdb to about 2020). Libraries came from the immunoSEQ multiplex PCR assay. As stored in TCRdb, this immuneACCESS dataset retains in-frame rearrangements with V and J assigned. A fraction of the clones does not appear; measured against another copy, unresolved V genes explain less than half of the discrepancy, and the remainder lacks a known reason. The sample table records around 250,000 clones; approximately 82% of these occur just once. Together, the top ten hold approximately 3.5% of the sample. What was sequenced was peripheral blood. The receptors derive from a woman between 18 and 29 years old with acute or convalescent COVID-19.

CDR3: CASSVAQSDSNQPQHF. DNA of the CDR3: TGTGCCAGCAGCGTAGCGCAGAGCGATAGCAATCAGCCCCAGCATTTT. The chain couples TRBV9 to TRBJ1-5, with D hard to call. Germline-derived CDR1 and CDR2 are SGDLS and YYNGEE. V was cut by 0 bases and J by 0 bases, with 10 bases left in between. The CDR3 is 16 residues long.

The chain has TRBV7-9 and TRBJ2-7, with 7 positions matching TRBD1. The CDR3 is 14 residues long. In germline, CDR1 is SEHNR, CDR2 FQNEAQ (reference sequence). Trimming at V came to 3 bases and at J to 1 base, leaving 3 bases not matched to a gene. The CDR3 region has the DNA TGTGCCAGCAGCTTTGGGGGACAGTCCTACGAGCAGTACTTC. Encoded protein: CASSFGGQSYEQYF.

V gene TRBV4-3 combines with J gene TRBJ2-6, with a tentative D call TRBD1 (6 bases). Germline CDR1 and CDR2: LGHNA and YSLEER. The CDR3 consists of 16 residues. V was clipped by 2 bases and J by 1 base, with 9 bases between them. The CDR3 sequence is CASSQNGQSGANVLTF. CDR3 nucleotides: TGCGCCAGCAGCCAAAATGGACAGTCTGGGGCCAACGTCCTGACTTTC.

The rearrangement joins TRBV7-2 to TRBJ2-5, with D tentatively TRBD2 (6 bases). The germline gives CDR1 SGHTA, CDR2 FQGNSA. Trimming took off 4 bases at V and 6 bases at J, with 18 bases between the two ends. This CDR3 contains 15 residues. CDR3 coding DNA: TGTGCCAGCAGCTCGCCCGGGAGTGGGAGGAAGACCCAGTACTTC. Amino acid sequence: CASSSPGSGRKTQYF.

The chain combines TRBV12-5 with TRBJ1-5, with D tentatively TRBD1 (5 bases). This CDR3 has 13 residues. Trimming removed 4 bases from V and 4 bases from J, with 8 bases in between. The germline V gene has CDR1 LGHNT and CDR2 FRNRAP. The CDR3 loop reads CASGYGGNQPQHF. The CDR3 region has the DNA TGTGCTAGTGGTTACGGGGGAAATCAGCCCCAGCATTTT.

The rearrangement joins TRBV28 to TRBJ2-2; 8 nucleotides match TRBD1. The CDR3 is 16 residues long. V was pared by 7 bases and J by 0 bases, with 7 bases of the junction left unmatched. Germline V gives CDR1 MDHEN, CDR2 SYDVKM. The CDR3 bases are TGTGCCAGCAACACTGAGGGACAGGCGAACACCGGGGAGCTGTTTTTT. Its translation is CASNTEGQANTGELFF.

The chain couples TRBV28 to TRBJ2-3; D is perhaps TRBD2 (7 bases). Trimming took off 3 bases at V and 6 bases at J, with 13 bases between the two ends. The CDR3 runs to 14 residues. Germline V gene data show CDR1 as MDHEN and CDR2 as SYDVKM. CDR3 nucleotide sequence: TGTGCCAGCAGTTTTTGGGGGGGCCCCGATACGCAGTATTTT. It is translated as CASSFWGGPDTQYF.

The V and J genes are TRBV6-5 and TRBJ1-6, with 7 bases lining up with TRBD1. The CDR3 contains 16 residues. Germline V gene lookup returns CDR1 MNHEY and CDR2 SVGAGI. J lost 7 bases, V lost 1 base, and 7 bases had no gene match. As DNA, the CDR3 is TGTGCCAGCAGTTACTTCACCAGGGGGATCAATTCACCCCTCCACTTT. Amino acids: CASSYFTRGINSPLHF.

The chain uses TRBV25-1 and TRBJ1-5; D is ambiguous. This CDR3 spans 14 amino acids. Trimming stripped 3 bases from V and 0 bases from J, with 6 bases between. Looked up from germline, CDR1 is MGHDK and CDR2 is SYGVNS. CDR3 in amino acids: CASSDTYSNQPQHF. The DNA for the CDR3 is TGTGCCAGCAGTGACACATATAGCAATCAGCCCCAGCATTTT.

The V gene is TRBV6-6, the J gene TRBJ1-3, with 7 nucleotides matching TRBD1. After removal of 2 bases from V and 4 bases from J, the junction contained 8 bases not matched to a gene. Germline V gene lookup returns CDR1 MNHNY and CDR2 SVGAGI (reference sequence). This CDR3 region has 16 residues. CDR3 nucleotide sequence: TGTGCCAGCAGTTACGGGGGGACAGCGCAAGGAAACACCATATATTTT. Translated: CASSYGGTAQGNTIYF.

CDR3 sequence reads: CASSLDGGWGFTDTQYF. The CDR3 DNA reads as TGCGCCAGCAGCTTGGATGGTGGTTGGGGCTTCACAGATACGCAGTATTTT. The J gene is TRBJ2-3, the V gene TRBV5-1, with TRBD1 as a possible D gene (5 bases). The CDR3 contains 17 residues. From germline, CDR1 is SGHRS and CDR2 YFSETQ. Trimming cost V 0 bases and J 2 bases, with 16 bases left between them.

For the CDR3, the DNA is TGTGCCAGCTCTCGGGGGGGCCCGAACACTGAAGCTTTCTTT. Translated: CASSRGGPNTEAFF. The J gene is TRBJ1-1, the V gene TRBV18; tentative D call: TRBD1 (6 bases). The CDR3 spans 14 residues. V dropped 6 bases and J dropped 1 base, with 12 bases sitting between them. Germline loops: CDR1 KGHSH, CDR2 LQKENI.